This T cell receptor beta chain was sequenced for a study of cytomegalovirus exposure and HLA in healthy donors. This PCR relied on a set of 60 Vbeta primers and 13 Jbeta primers. TCRdb's copy holds only in-frame clones and misses some; the assay was immunoSEQ multiplex PCR. The sample comprises approximately 190,000 clones, approximately 82% of which are singletons, and approximately 1.6% rests with the top ten. The CDR3 consists of 15 residues. The ends lost 5 bases at V and 6 bases at J; junction bases unmatched: 11. The germline CDR1 and CDR2 sequences are MNHEY and SMNVEV (reference sequence). The chain has TRBV27 and TRBJ2-7, with 9 bases identical to TRBD2. Sequencing was performed on PBMCs. The origin of this receptor is a man in his forties or fifties in good health and CMV-seropositive. The CDR3 sequence is CASSLTGTSPGEQYF. CDR3 in DNA: TGTGCCAGCAGTCTTACCGGGACTAGCCCCGGCGAGCAGTACTTC.